These 10 T cell receptor beta chains share one sample of origin, sequenced in a study of T cells in women clearing cervical HPV infection. The repertoire was sequenced with immunoSEQ multiplex PCR; TCRdb's copy has only in-frame clones and lacks some. The table lists around 39,000 clones. What was sequenced was blood buffy coat. The receptors originated from a woman aged 18-69 years with a cervical HPV16 infection that either progressed to CIN3+ or cleared (not recorded which).

As concerns this clone: The read falls 3 residues short of the CDR3 end, and the missing part is taken from the germline J gene. This rearrangement joins TRBV10-2 to TRBJ2-1; 10 bases line up with TRBD2. The CDR3 is 17 amino acids. In germline, CDR1 is WSHSY, CDR2 SAAADI. V trimming: 0 bases; J trimming: 6 bases; junction bases outside the gene matches: 8. The chain's CDR3 is CASSESGGLAGVNEQFF. The sequenced part of the CDR3 DNA is TGCGCCAGCAGTGAGTCGGGTGGCCTAGCGGGAGTCAATGAG.

Notes on this clone: Read data end 3 residues before the CDR3 end; the end is taken from the germline J gene. The rearrangement uses TRBV20-1 and TRBJ1-5, with TRBD1 as a possible D gene (6 bases). V gave up 6 bases and J gave up 5 bases, with 11 bases separating them. The CDR3 is made up of 12 amino acids. Germline values: CDR1 DFQATT, CDR2 SNEGSKA (reference sequence). CDR3: CSAQGGDQPQHF. The sequenced part of the CDR3 DNA is TGCAGTGCACAGGGAGGGGATCAGCCC.

In regard to this clone: The read falls 3 residues short of the CDR3 end, and the missing part is taken from the germline J gene. The chain links TRBV7-9 to TRBJ1-2, with D possibly being TRBD1 (6 bases). The CDR3 contains 13 residues. Germline V lookup: CDR1 SEHNR, CDR2 FQNEAQ (reference sequence). The covered CDR3 bases are TGTGCCAGCAGCCAGGGACAAGGGCCAGGC. It specifies CASSQGQGPG. The full-length CDR3 reads as CASSQGQGPGYTF.

Concerning this clone: The read terminates 3 residues before the CDR3 end, so the remaining end is supplied by the germline J gene. The rearrangement links TRBV5-1 to TRBJ1-4, with TRBD1 matching 12 bases. The CDR3 runs 15 residues. V shed 4 bases, J shed 6 bases, and the junction held 4 bases outside the gene matches. In germline, CDR1 is SGHRS, CDR2 YFSETQ. The sequenced part of the CDR3 DNA is TGCGCCAGCAGCCCCGGGACAGGGGGCGATGAAAAA. Protein sequence: CASSPGTGGDEK. The full CDR3 sequence reads CASSPGTGGDEKLFF.

About this clone itself: The read stops 3 residues short of the end of the CDR3; the missing end is completed from the germline J gene. V gene TRBV6-1 combines with J gene TRBJ1-1; 9 bases map to TRBD1. The V and J ends lost 3 bases and 4 bases, in that order; junction bases with no gene match: 6. Germline V gives CDR1 MNHNS, CDR2 SASEGT. This CDR3 spans 15 amino acids. The sequenced part of the CDR3 DNA is TGTGCCAGCAGTGACACCGGGACAGGGAGCACTGAA. Protein sequence: CASSDTGTGSTE. In full, the CDR3 is CASSDTGTGSTEAFF.

The CDR3 loop is CASSLAWAGPGELFF. Partial CDR3 DNA: TGCGCCAGCAGCTTGGCGTGGGCAGGGCCCGGGGAG. This rearrangement joins TRBV5-1 to TRBJ2-2; D is possibly TRBD1 (5 bases). With the read ending 3 residues before the CDR3 end, the germline J gene is used to fill in that end. The CDR3 spans 15 residues. Germline lookup yields CDR1 SGHRS and CDR2 YFSETQ. V lost 0 bases, J lost 6 bases, and 12 bases lay in between.

For this clone: The CDR3 end falls 3 residues outside the read, so it is completed with the germline J gene. The V call is TRBV7-3, the J call TRBJ1-2; D perhaps matches TRBD1 (5 bases). Germline V lookup: CDR1 SGHTA, CDR2 FQGTGA. This CDR3 comprises 14 residues. CDR3 amino acids: CASSLRTGTDTYTF. The CDR3 bases that were read are TGTGCCAGCAGCTTACGAACAGGCACAGATACC. Complete variable domain (other parts from reference TRBV7-3 and TRBJ1-2): GAGVSQTPSNKVTEKGKYVELRCDPISGHTALYWYRQSLGQGPEFLIYFQGTGAADDSGLPNDRFFAVRPEGSVSTLKIQRTERGDSAVYLCASSLRTGTDTYTFGSGTRLTVV.

On this clone: The CDR3 is cut off 3 residues early in the read; its end comes from the germline J gene. The chain carries TRBV7-9 and TRBJ1-1; no definite D call. The CDR3 is 14 amino acids. Looked up from germline, CDR1 is SEHNR and CDR2 is FQNEAQ (reference sequence). Between the trimmed V and J ends, which lost 1 base and 5 bases, there was a span of 11 bases. Partial CDR3 DNA: TGTGCCAGCAGCTTAGATCCCGCGGGGACTGAA. Translated, it gives CASSLDPAGTE. The CDR3 reads in full as CASSLDPAGTEAFF.

On this clone itself: The read gets to within 3 residues of the CDR3 end, and the germline J gene fills in the rest. V is TRBV7-9 and J is TRBJ1-2, with D tentatively TRBD1 (5 bases). The V gene's germline CDR1 is SEHNR and CDR2 FQNEAQ (reference sequence). This CDR3 has 14 amino acids. The CDR3 here is CASSLSGITDTYTF. The CDR3 bases that were read are TGTGCCAGCAGCTTATCAGGGATCACAGATACC.

Points on this clone: With the read ending 3 residues before the CDR3 end, the germline J gene is used to fill in that end. The V gene is TRBV4-2, the J gene TRBJ2-3, with TRBD2 identical over 12 bases. The germline V gene encodes CDR1 LGHNA and CDR2 YNFKEQ. Losses at the gene ends were 5 bases for V and 7 bases for J; bases not matched to a gene: 10. The CDR3 is made up of 16 amino acids. The DNA read from the CDR3 is TGTGCCAGCAGCGGAGGACTAGCGGGACCTTTTCATACG. Amino acids: CASSGGLAGPFHT. The CDR3 in full is CASSGGLAGPFHTQYF.